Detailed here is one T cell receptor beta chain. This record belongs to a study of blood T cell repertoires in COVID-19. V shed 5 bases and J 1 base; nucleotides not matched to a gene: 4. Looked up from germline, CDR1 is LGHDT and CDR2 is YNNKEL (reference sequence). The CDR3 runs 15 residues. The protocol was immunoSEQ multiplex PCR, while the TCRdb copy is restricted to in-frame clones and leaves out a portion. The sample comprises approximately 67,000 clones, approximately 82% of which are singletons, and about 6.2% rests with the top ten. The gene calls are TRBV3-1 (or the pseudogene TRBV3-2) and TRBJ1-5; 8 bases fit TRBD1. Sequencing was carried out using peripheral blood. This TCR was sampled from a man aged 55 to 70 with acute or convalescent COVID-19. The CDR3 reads CASSYGQGSNQPQHF. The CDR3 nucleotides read TGTGCCAGCAGCTACGGACAGGGCAGCAATCAGCCCCAGCATTTT.